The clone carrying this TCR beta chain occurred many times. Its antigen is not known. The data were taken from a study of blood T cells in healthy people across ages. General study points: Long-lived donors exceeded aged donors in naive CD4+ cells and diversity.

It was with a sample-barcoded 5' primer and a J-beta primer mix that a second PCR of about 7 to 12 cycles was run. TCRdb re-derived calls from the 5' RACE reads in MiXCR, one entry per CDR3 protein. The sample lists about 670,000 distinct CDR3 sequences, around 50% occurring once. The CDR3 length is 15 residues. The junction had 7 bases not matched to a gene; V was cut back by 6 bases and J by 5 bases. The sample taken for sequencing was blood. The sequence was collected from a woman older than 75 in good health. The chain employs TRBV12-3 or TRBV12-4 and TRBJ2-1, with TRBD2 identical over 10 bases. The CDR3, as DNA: TGTGCCAGCAGAAGCAGCGGGGGGGCCGACAATGAGCAGTTCTTC. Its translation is CASRSSGGADNEQFF.